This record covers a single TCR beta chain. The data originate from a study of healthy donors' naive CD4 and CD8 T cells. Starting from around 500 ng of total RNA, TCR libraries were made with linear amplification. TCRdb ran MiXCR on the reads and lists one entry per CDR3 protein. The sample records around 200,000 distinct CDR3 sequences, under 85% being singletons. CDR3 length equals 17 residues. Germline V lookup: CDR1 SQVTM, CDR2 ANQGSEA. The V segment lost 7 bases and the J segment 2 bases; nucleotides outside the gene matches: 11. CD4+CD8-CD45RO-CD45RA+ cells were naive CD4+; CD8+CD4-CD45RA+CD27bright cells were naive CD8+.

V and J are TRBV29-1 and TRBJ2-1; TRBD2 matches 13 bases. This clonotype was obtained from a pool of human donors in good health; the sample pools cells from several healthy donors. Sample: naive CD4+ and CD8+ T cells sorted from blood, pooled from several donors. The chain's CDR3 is CSAAGLAGALTYNEQFF. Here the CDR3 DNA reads TGCAGCGCCGCCGGACTAGCGGGAGCTTTAACCTACAATGAGCAGTTCTTC.